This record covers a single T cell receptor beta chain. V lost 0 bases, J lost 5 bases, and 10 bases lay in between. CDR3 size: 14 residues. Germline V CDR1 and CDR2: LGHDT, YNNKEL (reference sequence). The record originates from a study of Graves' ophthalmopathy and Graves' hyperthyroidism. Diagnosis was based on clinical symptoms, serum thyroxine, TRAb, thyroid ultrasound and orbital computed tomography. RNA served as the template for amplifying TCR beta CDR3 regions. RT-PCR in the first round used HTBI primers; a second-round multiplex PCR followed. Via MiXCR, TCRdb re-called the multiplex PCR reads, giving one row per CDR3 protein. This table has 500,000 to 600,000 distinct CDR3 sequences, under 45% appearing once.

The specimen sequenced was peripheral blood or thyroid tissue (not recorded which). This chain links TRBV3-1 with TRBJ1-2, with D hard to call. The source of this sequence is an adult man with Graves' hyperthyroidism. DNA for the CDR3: TGTGCCAGCAGCCAAGATATCCAGTCGTATGGCTACACCTTC. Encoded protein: CASSQDIQSYGYTF. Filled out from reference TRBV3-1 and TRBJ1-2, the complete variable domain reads DTAVSQTPKYLVTQMGNDKSIKCEQNLGHDTMYWYKQDSKKFLKIMFSYNNKELIINETVPNRFSPKSPDKAHLNLHINSLELGDSAVYFCASSQDIQSYGYTFGSGTRLTVV.